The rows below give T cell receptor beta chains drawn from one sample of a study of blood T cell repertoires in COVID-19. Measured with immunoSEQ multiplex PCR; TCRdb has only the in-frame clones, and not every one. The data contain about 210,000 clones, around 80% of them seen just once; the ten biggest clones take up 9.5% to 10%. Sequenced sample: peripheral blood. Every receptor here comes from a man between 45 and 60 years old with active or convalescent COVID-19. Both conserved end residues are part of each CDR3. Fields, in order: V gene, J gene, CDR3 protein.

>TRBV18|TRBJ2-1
CASSPPRISTSSYNEQFF
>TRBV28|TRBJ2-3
CASSLAPGLDTQYF
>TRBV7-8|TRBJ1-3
CASSPYGSGAGNTIYF
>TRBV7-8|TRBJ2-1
CASSQGQVYNEQFF
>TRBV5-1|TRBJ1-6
CASSSGIRRGSPLHF
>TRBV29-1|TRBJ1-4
CSVRRQGPEKLFF
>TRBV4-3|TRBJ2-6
CASSQDYFLAGVIGANVLTF
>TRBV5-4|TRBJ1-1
CASSPQGYTEAFF
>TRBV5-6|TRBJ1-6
CASSSGVHNSPLHF
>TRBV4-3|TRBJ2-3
CASSQEGGSTDTQYF